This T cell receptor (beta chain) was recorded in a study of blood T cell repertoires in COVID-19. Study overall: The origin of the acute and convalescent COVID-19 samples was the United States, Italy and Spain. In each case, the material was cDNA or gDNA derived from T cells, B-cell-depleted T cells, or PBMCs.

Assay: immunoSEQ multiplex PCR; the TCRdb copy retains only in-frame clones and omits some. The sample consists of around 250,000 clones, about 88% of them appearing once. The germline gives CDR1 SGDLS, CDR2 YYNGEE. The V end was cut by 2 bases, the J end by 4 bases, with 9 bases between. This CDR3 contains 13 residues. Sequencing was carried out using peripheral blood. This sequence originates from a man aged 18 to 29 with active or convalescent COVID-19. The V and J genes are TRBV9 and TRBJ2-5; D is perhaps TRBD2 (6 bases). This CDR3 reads CASSVGGGETQYF. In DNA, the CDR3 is TGTGCCAGCAGCGTGGGAGGAGGAGAGACCCAGTACTTC.